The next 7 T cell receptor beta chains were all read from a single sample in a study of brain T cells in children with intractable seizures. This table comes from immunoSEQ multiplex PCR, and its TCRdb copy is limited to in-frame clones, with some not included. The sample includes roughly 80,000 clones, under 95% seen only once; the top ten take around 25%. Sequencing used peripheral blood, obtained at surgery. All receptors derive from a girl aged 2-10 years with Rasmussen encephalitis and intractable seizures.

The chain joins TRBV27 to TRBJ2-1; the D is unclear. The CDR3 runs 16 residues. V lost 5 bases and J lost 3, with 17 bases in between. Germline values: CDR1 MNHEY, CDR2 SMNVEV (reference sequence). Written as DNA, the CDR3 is TGTGCCAGCAGTCTTACTTCGGTATCCCTCTACAATGAGCAGTTCTTC. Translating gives CASSLTSVSLYNEQFF.

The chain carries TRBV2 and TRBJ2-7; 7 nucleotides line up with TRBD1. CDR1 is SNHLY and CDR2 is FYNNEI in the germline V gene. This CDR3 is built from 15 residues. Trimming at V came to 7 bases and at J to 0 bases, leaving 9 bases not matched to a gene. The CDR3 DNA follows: TGTGCCAGCATTCTAACAGGGGAAACCTCCTACGAGCAGTACTTC. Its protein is CASILTGETSYEQYF.

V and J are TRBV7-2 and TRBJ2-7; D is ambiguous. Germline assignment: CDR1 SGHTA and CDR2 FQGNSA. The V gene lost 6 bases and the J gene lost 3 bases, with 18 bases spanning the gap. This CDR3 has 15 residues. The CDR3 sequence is CASRSVPESFYEQYF. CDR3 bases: TGTGCCAGCAGAAGTGTCCCGGAGAGCTTCTACGAGCAGTACTTC.

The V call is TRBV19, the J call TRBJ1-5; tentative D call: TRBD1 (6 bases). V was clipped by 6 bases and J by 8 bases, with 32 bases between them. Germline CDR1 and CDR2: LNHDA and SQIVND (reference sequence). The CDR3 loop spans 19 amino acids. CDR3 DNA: TGTGCCAGTAGCAAGAGACCCTCCGTTGGACAGACGACAAGGGAGCCCCAGCATTTT. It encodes CASSKRPSVGQTTREPQHF.

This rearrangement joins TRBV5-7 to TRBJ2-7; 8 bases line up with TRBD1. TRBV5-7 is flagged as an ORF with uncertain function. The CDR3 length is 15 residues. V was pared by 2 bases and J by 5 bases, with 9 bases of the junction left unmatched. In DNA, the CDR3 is TGTGCCAGCAGCTTACCAAACAGGGGGAAGAACGAGCAGTACTTC. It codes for CASSLPNRGKNEQYF.

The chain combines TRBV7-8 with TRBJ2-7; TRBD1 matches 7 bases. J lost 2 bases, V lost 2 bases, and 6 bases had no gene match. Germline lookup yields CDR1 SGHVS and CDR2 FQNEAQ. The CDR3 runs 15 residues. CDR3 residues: CASSLYGTVTYEQYF. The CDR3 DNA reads TGTGCCAGCAGCTTATATGGGACAGTGACCTACGAGCAGTACTTC. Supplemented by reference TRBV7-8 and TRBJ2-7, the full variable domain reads GAGVSQSPRYKVAKRGQDVALRCDPISGHVSLFWYQQALGQGPEFLTYFQNEAQLDKSGLPSDRFFAERPEGSVSTLKIQRTQQEDSAVYLCASSLYGTVTYEQYFGPGTRLTVT.

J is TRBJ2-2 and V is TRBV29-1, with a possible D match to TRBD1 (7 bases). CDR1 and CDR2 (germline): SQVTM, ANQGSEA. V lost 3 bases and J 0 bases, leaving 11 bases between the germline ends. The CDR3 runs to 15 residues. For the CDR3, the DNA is TGCAGCGTTGACGGCGGGACAGCGAACACCGGGGAGCTGTTTTTT. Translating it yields CSVDGGTANTGELFF.